This T cell receptor (beta chain) originates from a study of CD8 T cells in ankylosing spondylitis (TCRdb year 2017). For the wider study: The study profiled T cell receptor beta repertoires in healthy donors and ankylosing spondylitis patients to find disease-linked TCR variants. The full study cohort was made up of under 30 ankylosing spondylitis patients and 108 healthy donors. Peripheral blood samples were taken, and synovial fluid was additionally collected from ankylosing spondylitis patients.

According to the germline V gene, CDR1 reads MNHEY and CDR2 reads SVGAGI. V loses 0 bases of germline sequence and J loses 2 bases, and the interval between the two ends is 15 bases. From its cysteine to its phenylalanine, the CDR3 spans 17 amino acids. This entry keeps only the CDR3 DNA: 51 bases, framed from base 1. General study outcomes and caveats: The disease-linked clones were reported as significantly enriched in matched synovial fluid samples from ankylosing spondylitis patients. A TCR beta motif made up of several highly homologous amino acid variants appeared to be characteristic of blood from ankylosing spondylitis patients. Some motif variants had previously been reported in the synovial fluid and blood of reactive arthritis patients, which suggests shared mechanisms of disease initiation. The disease-linked clones showed a CD8+ phenotype and occurred at relatively low frequencies in peripheral blood.

The sample holds a few counts of this clonotype. The antigen it binds to is not known. Per-base qualities were not stored, and no clone one base away is much larger. These reads were obtained on an Illumina HiSeq 2500. Quantitative 5'-RACE with molecular barcodes was the method used to prepare the TCR beta libraries. The original pipeline was this. Disease-linked TCR variants were identified with a new computational method built on a probabilistic model of VDJ rearrangement. Using fastp at Q25 and MiXCR, TCRdb reprocessed the public reads and kept productive beta chains. Rows with one shared CDR3 protein collapse into an entry with the most common genes and DNA. These V and J calls rely on TCRdb rather than the paper's analysis. Counted in this sample were 350,000 or so distinct CDR3 sequences; about 15% of them appeared once. The ten largest account for less than 1.1% of the sample.

The chain is made from TRBV6-5 and TRBJ2-3; the D call could be TRBD1 or TRBD2, with each sharing 5 bases. The receptor was isolated from a male donor with ankylosing spondylitis or in good health (not recorded which). Material: blood, either unsorted or a sorted T cell fraction (not recorded which). The sequenced DNA is TGTGCCAGCAGTTACTCGGGGACCCCACTTTCCACAGATACGCAGTATTTT. Protein translation: CASSYSGTPLSTDTQYF.